This TCR beta chain originates from a study of beta chain features in type 1 diabetes (dated by TCRdb to the late 2010s). In terms of the full investigation: Mean age, gender distribution, total cell number and subset yield were not different between patients and healthy donors. Regulatory and stem cell-like memory subsets were isolated from only 8 patients and roughly 8 healthy donors, whereas naive and central memory subsets came from all 28 donors. A total of 107,917,701 sorted cells were examined across all samples, and a strong correlation was observed between cell number per subset and RNA yield. The study compared TCRB repertoires of sorted circulating CD4+ T cell subsets between recently diagnosed type 1 diabetes patients and matched healthy donors. Study-wide conclusions, independent of this receptor: Only small numbers of individuals were included in the HLA sub-analyses, which left unresolved whether HLA type had any influence on TCRB rearrangement. In all four CD4+ subsets, TCRB CDR3 length was moderately but significantly shorter in type 1 diabetes patients. PCR may preferentially amplify shorter templates, but because patient and control samples were amplified and corrected together, any resulting skew would affect both groups equally. Fewer insertions and more nucleotide deletions at VDJ recombination sites were observed in patients with type 1 diabetes, implying thymic rearrangement abnormalities. Because cDNA was sequenced instead of genomic DNA, activated cells with high expression could be over-represented, although the groups did not differ in activation or CD3 levels. The naive, central memory and regulatory TCRB repertoires appeared to resemble one another more closely among patients than among healthy donors.

Each donor gave one peripheral blood draw, averaging approximately 0.12 L, which was collected into heparinised tubes. Naive, central memory, regulatory and stem cell-like memory CD4+ T cells were sorted on a BD FACSAria II using a panel including CD45RO, CCR7, CD25, CD127, CD95 and CD27. Purity was above 98% for every sorted population. PBMCs were isolated immediately by Lymphoprep density gradient centrifugation and stained directly without culture. Samples were stained and sorted in pairs, with one healthy donor and one patient per experiment, so that batch effects were minimized. The entire amount of isolated RNA was reverse transcribed using the High Capacity cDNA Reverse Transcription Kit, so the sequenced TCRB transcripts were expressed ones. Deep immunoSEQ sequencing was applied to naive, central memory and regulatory T cell samples, giving an average of roughly 3.5 million total reads per sample. Sorted cells were lysed in RLT buffer, and RNA was extracted using DNase-treated RNeasy Micro or Mini kits according to cell number. Each cell subset was processed on its own to prevent cross-contamination, while patient and healthy donor samples were processed together. TCRB sequences were amplified from cDNA with the immunoSEQ multiplex PCR, producing 87-bp fragments spanning the CDR3 region. Sequencing of the amplicons was done on the Illumina HiSeq platform. The study's processing was this. PCR bias was computationally corrected using synthetic template baselines, reads within Hamming distance 2 were collapsed, and singletons that could not be merged were discarded. Reads were aligned against IMGT to assign V, D and J genes, CDR3 length and insertions or deletions at six rearrangement sites. Within each subset, clonotype counts were normalized to sorted cell number, and only after that were true diversity and Gini coefficients computed with the tcR R package. The overlap coefficient, calculated on TCRB nucleotide sequences, was used to quantify repertoire sharing. TCRdb obtained this table from immuneACCESS and retained in-frame rearrangements with V and J assigned. These tables miss some clones; where compared with another copy, unresolved V genes account for less than half of the shortfall, and the remainder is unexplained. Clone size and the V and J calls come from that table; the DNA yielded D and trimming. The sample has a few hundred thousand clones on record, over 8.5% of them singletons. The ten most abundant clones make up approximately 0.6% of the sample.

The CDR1 and CDR2 encoded by the germline V gene (reference sequence) are DFQATT and SNEGSKA. The CDR3 contains 11 residues, cysteine and phenylalanine counted. Only the CDR3 portion is preserved as DNA: 33 bases, with reading frame beginning at the first base. This clone has just a few counts. What antigen it recognizes has not been identified. Base qualities were left out, and no much larger clone turns up one base away. The receptor's source is a man aged 25-40 years with type 1 diabetes. Source material: central memory CD4+ T cells from blood. The rearranged chain carries TRBV20-1 and TRBJ1-1, with the identity of the D gene unclear. Here is the DNA: TGCAGCGCCCGGGAAAACACTGAAGCTTTCTTT. Its product reads: CSARENTEAFF.